This TCR beta chain appears in the sequencing data of a study of OX40 agonist ivuxolimab in advanced cancers. Germline values: CDR1 MDHEN, CDR2 SYDVKM. The CDR3 is 14 residues long. Trimming cost V 6 bases and J 5 bases, with 16 bases left between them. Here immunoSEQ multiplex PCR was the method, and the copy in TCRdb shows in-frame clones only, minus some. This sample carries about 71,000 clones, roughly 94% of them seen once, and the ten largest clones take approximately 14%. This clonotype was obtained from an adult with an advanced solid tumor such as melanoma, head and neck, liver or kidney cancer. Material: CD4+ or CD8+ T cells sorted from blood, obtained in a trial of the OX40 agonist ivuxolimab. The rearrangement links TRBV28 to TRBJ2-5; possibly TRBD2 for D (6 bases). This chain's CDR3 is CASSTLRLGETQYF. The CDR3 DNA follows: TGTGCCAGCAGCACATTACGACTAGGGGAGACCCAGTACTTC.